This record concerns one T cell receptor beta chain sequence. Its binding antigen is unknown. Base qualities are not provided; no much larger clone lies one nucleotide away. TCRbeta CDR3 regions were amplified from genomic DNA using the immunoSEQ Assay, a bias-controlled multiplex PCR. Concerning the study's data processing: Within the assay, amplification of reference gene primers was used to estimate how many nucleated cells each sample contained. To quantify the absolute abundance of each unique TCRbeta CDR3 rearrangement, sequence reads were collapsed and filtered. For each sample, productive Simpson clonality was calculated by taking the square root of Simpson's diversity index across productive rearrangements. TCRdb stores this immuneACCESS table with in-frame sequences only. Part of the clones is absent; in the studies checked, under half of the shortfall reflects unresolved V genes, and no reason is known for the rest. V and J calls and clone size are those listed in that table; D and trimming were worked out from the DNA. The sample has around 250,000 clones on record, about 87% of them singletons. 4.1% of the sample is in the top ten clones.

This sample was included in a study of blood T cell repertoires in COVID-19 (dated by TCRdb to 2018 to 2020). About the study as a whole: Samples covering the acute and convalescent phases of COVID-19 were provided by collaborators in the United States, Italy and Spain. The material from the prospective study consisted of cDNA or gDNA derived from T cells, B-cell-depleted T cells, or PBMCs. Subjects who had been exposed to COVID-19, were actively infected with it, or had recovered from it provided the deeply sampled blood TCRbeta repertoires that made up the dataset. The repertoires were released in a freely available public database intended as a resource for research on the immune response to SARS-CoV-2. The samples were drawn from the first 160 participants of the ongoing ImmuneRACE study and from 950 to 1,500 subjects provided by 6 global collaborators. A de-identified subject ID, COVID-19 status, age in years and sex were almost always included in the sample metadata. Where HLA class I and class II types were available, the types were taken from metadata supplied by the sample provider, not from assay-based typing. Overall results and qualifications from the work: The amount of clinical and demographic metadata varied by source and participant and was provided uncurated.

V lost 6 bases and J lost 7 bases, and the count of bases not matched to a germline gene is 10. As encoded in the germline V gene (reference sequence), CDR1 is WNHNN while CDR2 is SYGVQD. Counted from cysteine to phenylalanine, this CDR3 has 16 amino acids. Only CDR3 DNA remains: 48 bases, in frame from the first base. Enrolling through a virtual design, the prospective study's participants ranged in age from roughly 18 to 100 years and lived across 24 United States geographic areas. In the prospective study, participants were assigned to cohorts based on the clinical history participants reported in a screening survey and a study questionnaire. In the prospective study, whole blood, serum and a nasopharyngeal or oropharyngeal swab were collected from each participant by mobile phlebotomists. Over an approximately 2-month period, participants in the prospective study had the option of providing additional blood draws and questionnaires. Prospective study blood samples were shipped either frozen or at room temperature before DNA extraction.

Sequencing input: PBMCs or T cells enriched from blood (not recorded which). The receptor's source is a woman in her 30s with acute COVID-19. The chain is made from TRBV10-1 and TRBJ2-1, and 12 junction bases match TRBD2. CDR3 loop: CASRHGLAGGQNEQFF. The bases are TGCGCCAGCAGGCATGGGCTAGCGGGAGGGCAGAATGAGCAGTTCTTC.